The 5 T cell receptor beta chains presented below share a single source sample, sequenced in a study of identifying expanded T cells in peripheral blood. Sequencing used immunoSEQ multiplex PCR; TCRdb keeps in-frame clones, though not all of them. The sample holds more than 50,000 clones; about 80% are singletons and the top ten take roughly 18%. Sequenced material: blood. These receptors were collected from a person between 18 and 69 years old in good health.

CDR3 in amino acids: CASTPRGGRGWNTEAFF. CDR3 coding DNA: TGTGCCAGCACCCCTCGCGGGGGGCGGGGTTGGAACACTGAAGCTTTCTTT. The chain couples TRBV2 to TRBJ1-1; TRBD1 is a possible D gene (6 bases). The CDR3 is made up of 17 amino acids. V was trimmed by 7 bases and J by 1 base, leaving 22 bases between them. Germline loops: CDR1 SNHLY, CDR2 FYNNEI.

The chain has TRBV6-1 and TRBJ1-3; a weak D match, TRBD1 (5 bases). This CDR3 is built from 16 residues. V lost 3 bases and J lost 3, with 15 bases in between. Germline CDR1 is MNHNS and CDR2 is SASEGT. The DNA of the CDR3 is TGTGCCAGCAGTGAGGTCTTTGGGGGAATTGGAAACACCATATATTTT. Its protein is CASSEVFGGIGNTIYF.

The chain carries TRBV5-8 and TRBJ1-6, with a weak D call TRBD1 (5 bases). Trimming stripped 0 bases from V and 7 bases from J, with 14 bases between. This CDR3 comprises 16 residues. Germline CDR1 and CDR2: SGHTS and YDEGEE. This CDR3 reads CASSLASGQENSPLHF. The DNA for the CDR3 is TGTGCCAGCAGCTTGGCCTCAGGGCAGGAGAATTCACCCCTCCACTTT.

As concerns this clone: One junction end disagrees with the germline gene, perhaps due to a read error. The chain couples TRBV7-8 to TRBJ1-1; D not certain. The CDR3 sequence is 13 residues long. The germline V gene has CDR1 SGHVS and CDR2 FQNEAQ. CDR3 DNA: TGTGCCAGCAGCCTAGCGGGGAACACTGAAGCTTTCTTT. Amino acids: CASSLAGNTEAFF.

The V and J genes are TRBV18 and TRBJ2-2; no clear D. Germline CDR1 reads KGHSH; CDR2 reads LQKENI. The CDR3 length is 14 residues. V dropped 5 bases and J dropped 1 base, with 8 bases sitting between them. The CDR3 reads CASSTSKNTGELFF. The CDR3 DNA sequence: TGTGCCAGCTCAACCTCTAAGAACACCGGGGAGCTGTTTTTT. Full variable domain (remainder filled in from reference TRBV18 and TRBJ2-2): NAGVMQNPRHLVRRRGQEARLRCSPMKGHSHVYWYRQLPEEGLKFMVYLQKENIIDESGMPKERFSAEFPKEGPSILRIQQVVRGDSAAYFCASSTSKNTGELFFGEGSRLTVL.